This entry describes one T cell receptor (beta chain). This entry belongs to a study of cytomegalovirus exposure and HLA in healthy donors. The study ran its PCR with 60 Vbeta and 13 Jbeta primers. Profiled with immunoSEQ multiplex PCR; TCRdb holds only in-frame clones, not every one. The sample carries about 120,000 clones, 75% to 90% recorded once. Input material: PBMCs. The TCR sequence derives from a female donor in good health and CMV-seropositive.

The CDR3 reads CASSLSAPGGPNYGYTF. The CDR3 DNA sequence: TGTGCCAGCAGCTTAAGCGCCCCAGGGGGCCCTAACTATGGCTACACCTTC. V is TRBV5-6 and J is TRBJ1-2, with 8 bases matching TRBD1. This CDR3 region has 17 residues. V dropped 2 bases and J dropped 0; count of bases not matched to a gene: 9. From germline, CDR1 is SGHDT and CDR2 YYEEEE.